Reported below is one TCR beta chain. Antigen specificity is unknown. Participants comprised healthy donors of bone marrow. 13 Jbeta primers and 60 Vbeta primers were used for the PCR. TCRdb's copy holds only in-frame clones and misses some; the assay was immunoSEQ multiplex PCR. Found here are some 110,000 clones; the top ten clones hold about 3.8%. These data are taken from a study of cytomegalovirus exposure and HLA in healthy donors. Broader study findings: TCR beta sequences numbering 15,000 to 20,000 were associated with HLA alleles at 0.05 false discovery rate in a later analysis.

The ends were cut back, 2 bases at V and 2 bases at J, with 11 bases in the middle. Germline V gene data show CDR1 as SGHDT and CDR2 as YYEEEE. This CDR3 spans 15 amino acids. The chain combines TRBV5-6 with TRBJ1-5; a possible D gene is TRBD1 (6 bases). The sequence derives from a man younger than 45 in good health and CMV-seronegative. The sample comprised PBMCs. The CDR3 reads CASSFTGMGNQPQHF. CDR3 in DNA: TGTGCCAGCAGCTTCACAGGGATGGGCAATCAGCCCCAGCATTTT. The complete variable domain, with remaining parts taken from reference TRBV5-6 and TRBJ1-5, reads DAGVTQSPTHLIKTRGQQVTLRCSPKSGHDTVSWYQQALGQGPQFIFQYYEEEERQRGNFPDRFSGHQFPNYSSELNVNALLLGDSALYLCASSFTGMGNQPQHFGDGTRLSIL.